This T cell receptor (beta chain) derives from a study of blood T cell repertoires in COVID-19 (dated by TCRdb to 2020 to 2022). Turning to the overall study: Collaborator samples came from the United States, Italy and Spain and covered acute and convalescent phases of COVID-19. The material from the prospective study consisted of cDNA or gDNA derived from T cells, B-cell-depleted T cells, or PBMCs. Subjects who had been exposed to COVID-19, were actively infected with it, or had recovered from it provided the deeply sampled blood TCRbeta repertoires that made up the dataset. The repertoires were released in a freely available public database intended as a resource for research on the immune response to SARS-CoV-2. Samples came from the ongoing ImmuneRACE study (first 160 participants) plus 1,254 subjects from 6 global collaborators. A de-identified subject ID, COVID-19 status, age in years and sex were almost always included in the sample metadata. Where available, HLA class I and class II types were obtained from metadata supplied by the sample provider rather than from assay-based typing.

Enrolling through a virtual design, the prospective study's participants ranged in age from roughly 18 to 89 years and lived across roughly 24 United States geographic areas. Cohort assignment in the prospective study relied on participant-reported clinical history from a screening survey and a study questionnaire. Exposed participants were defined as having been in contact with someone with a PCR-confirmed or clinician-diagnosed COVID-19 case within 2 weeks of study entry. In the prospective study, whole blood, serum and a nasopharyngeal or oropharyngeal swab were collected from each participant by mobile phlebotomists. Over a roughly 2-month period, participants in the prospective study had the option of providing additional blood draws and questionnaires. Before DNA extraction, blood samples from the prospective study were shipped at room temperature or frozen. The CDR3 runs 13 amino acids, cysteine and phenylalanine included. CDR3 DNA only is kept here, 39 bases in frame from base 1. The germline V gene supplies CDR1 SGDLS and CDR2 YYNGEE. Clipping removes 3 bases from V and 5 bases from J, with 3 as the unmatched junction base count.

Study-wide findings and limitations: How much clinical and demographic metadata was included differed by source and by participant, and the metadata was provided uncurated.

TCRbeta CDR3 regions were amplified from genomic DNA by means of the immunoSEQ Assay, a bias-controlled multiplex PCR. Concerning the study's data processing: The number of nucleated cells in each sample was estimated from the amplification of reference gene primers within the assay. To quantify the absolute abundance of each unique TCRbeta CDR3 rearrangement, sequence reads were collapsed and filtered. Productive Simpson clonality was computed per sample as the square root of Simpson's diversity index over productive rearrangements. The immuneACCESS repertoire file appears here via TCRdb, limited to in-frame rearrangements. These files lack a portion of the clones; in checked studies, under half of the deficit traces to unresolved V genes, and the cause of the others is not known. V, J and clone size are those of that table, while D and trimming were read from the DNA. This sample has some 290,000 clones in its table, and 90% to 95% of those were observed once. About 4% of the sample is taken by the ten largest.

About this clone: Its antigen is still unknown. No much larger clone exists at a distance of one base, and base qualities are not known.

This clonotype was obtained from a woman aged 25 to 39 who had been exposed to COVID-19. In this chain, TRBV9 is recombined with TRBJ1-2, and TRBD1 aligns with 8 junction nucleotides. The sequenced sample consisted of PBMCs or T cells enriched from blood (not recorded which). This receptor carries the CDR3 CASSAGGDYGYTF. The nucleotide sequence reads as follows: TGTGCCAGCAGCGCAGGGGGCGATTATGGCTACACCTTC.